This T cell receptor (beta chain) was sequenced during a study of shared T cell receptors in the human thymus. Here immunoSEQ multiplex PCR was the method, and the copy in TCRdb shows in-frame clones only, minus some. Of about 380,000 clones listed, approximately 95% are singletons. V lost 0 bases, J lost 1 base, and 4 bases stayed unmatched. CDR3 length: 16 amino acids. CDR1 and CDR2 from the germline V gene are MNHNS and SASEGT. The V and J genes are TRBV6-1 and TRBJ2-7; TRBD1 agrees at 9 bases. The clonotype was recovered from a human donor. Material for sequencing was thymocytes. As DNA, the CDR3 is TGTGCCAGCAGTGAAGCCTCCGGGACAGGGTCCTACGAGCAGTACTTC. It translates to CASSEASGTGSYEQYF.